These 13 T cell receptor beta chains were sequenced from one sample in a study of blood T cell repertoires in COVID-19. Clones were read by immunoSEQ multiplex PCR, and TCRdb kept only the in-frame ones, dropping some. The table lists 72,000 or so clones, about 80% of them singletons. Sequenced: peripheral blood. These receptors were taken from a man between 65 and 85 years old who had recovered from COVID-19.

The V gene is TRBV6-1, the J gene TRBJ2-2; 11 nucleotides match TRBD2. Germline values: CDR1 MNHNS, CDR2 SASEGT. This CDR3 is built from 18 residues. The V gene end was trimmed by 1 base and the J gene end by 3 bases; junction bases not matched to a gene: 7. CDR3 loop: CASSEVVSGGADTGELFF. In nucleotides, the CDR3 is TGTGCCAGCAGTGAAGTGGTTAGCGGGGGGGCGGACACCGGGGAGCTGTTTTTT.

The rearrangement uses TRBV7-2 and TRBJ2-5, with 9 bases fitting TRBD2. The germline gives CDR1 SGHTA, CDR2 FQGNSA. The CDR3 is 15 residues long. Losses at the gene ends were 5 bases for V and 0 bases for J; bases not matched to a gene: 4. The CDR3 DNA follows: TGTGCCAGCAGCCCTACTAGCGGGTACCAAGAGACCCAGTACTTC. It translates to CASSPTSGYQETQYF.

V is TRBV6-5 and J is TRBJ1-5; tentative D call: TRBD1 (5 bases). V was shortened by 8 bases and J by 0 bases, with 11 bases between the two germline ends. The CDR3 totals 14 residues. Germline assignment: CDR1 MNHEY and CDR2 SVGAGI. The CDR3 loop is CASGGVNSNQPQHF. The CDR3 DNA reads TGTGCCAGCGGGGGGGTTAATAGCAATCAGCCCCAGCATTTT.

V is TRBV3-1 (or the pseudogene TRBV3-2) and J is TRBJ1-6; D call uncertain. Trimming took 4 bases from V and 6 from J, leaving 10 bases between them. Germline CDR1 is LGHDT and CDR2 is YNNKEL (reference sequence). This CDR3 has 14 amino acids. DNA for the CDR3: TGTGCCAGCAGCCCACGACACTCTAATTCACCCCTCCACTTT. This codes for CASSPRHSNSPLHF.

The chain recombines TRBV28 with TRBJ1-5; 10 nucleotides match TRBD1. J lost 0 bases, V lost 5 bases, and 16 bases had no gene match. Per the germline V gene, CDR1 is MDHEN and CDR2 is SYDVKM. This CDR3 spans 20 amino acids. CDR3 sequence (DNA): TGTGCCAGCAGTGGTTATGCGGGACAGGGGACTTTATTTAGCAATCAGCCCCAGCATTTT. The encoded protein is CASSGYAGQGTLFSNQPQHF.

The rearrangement links TRBV28 to TRBJ1-3, with TRBD1 identical over 10 bases. V was clipped by 2 bases and J by 3 bases; unmatched bases: 4. The CDR3 length is 16 residues. Germline V gene data show CDR1 as MDHEN and CDR2 as SYDVKM. CDR3 sequence (DNA): TGTGCCAGCAGTTTACCCGGACAGGGGGATGGAAACACCATATATTTT. This codes for CASSLPGQGDGNTIYF.

The V and J genes are TRBV11-3 and TRBJ2-7; TRBD1 agrees at 8 bases. CDR1 SGHNT and CDR2 YENEEA come from the germline V gene. The CDR3 covers 14 residues. V lost 5 bases, J lost 4 bases, and 7 bases stayed unmatched. The CDR3 nucleotides are TGTGCCAGCAGCAAACGGACAGGGATATACGAGCAGTACTTC. The encoded protein is CASSKRTGIYEQYF.

The chain recombines TRBV12-3 or TRBV12-4 with TRBJ1-2, with unresolved D. Trimming removed 2 bases from V and 2 bases from J, with 6 bases in between. CDR3 length: 13 residues. Here the CDR3 reads CASSLSPNYGYTF. Here the CDR3 DNA reads TGTGCCAGCAGTTTAAGCCCAAACTATGGCTACACCTTC.

The chain uses TRBV9 and TRBJ1-1, with 7 positions matching TRBD1. CDR1 SGDLS and CDR2 YYNGEE come from the germline V gene. The length of the CDR3 is 14 residues. With 4 bases clipped from V and 11 bases from J, the junction kept 14 bases outside the gene matches. The CDR3 coding sequence is TGTGCCAGCAGCCCCATGACAGGGTTTAGTGTGGCTTTCTTT. It is translated as CASSPMTGFSVAFF.

This rearrangement joins TRBV7-9 to TRBJ1-6, with a possible D match to TRBD1 (6 bases). CDR3 length: 14 amino acids. Germline lookup yields CDR1 SEHNR and CDR2 FQNEAQ (reference sequence). V lost 5 bases and J 7 bases, leaving 12 bases between the germline ends. The CDR3 protein is CASSPDRANSPLHF. CDR3 in DNA: TGTGCCAGCAGCCCGGACAGAGCCAATTCACCCCTCCACTTT.

This clone has only one observation. J is TRBJ2-7 and V is TRBV5-8; TRBD1 matches at 9 bases. CDR3 size: 13 residues. Trimming at V came to 5 bases and at J to 1 base, leaving 1 base not matched to a gene. The germline CDR1 and CDR2 sequences are SGHTS and YDEGEE. The CDR3 region has the DNA TGTGCCAGCAGACAGGGGGCATCCTACGAGCAGTACTTC. The encoded protein is CASRQGASYEQYF. The variable domain in full, completed from reference TRBV5-8 and TRBJ2-7, reads EAGVTQSPTHLIKTRGQQATLRCSPISGHTSVYWYQQALGLGLQFLLWYDEGEERNRGNFPPRFSGRQFPNYSSELNVNALELEDSALYLCASRQGASYEQYFGPGTRLTVT.

This clone was detected a few times. The gene calls are TRBV6-2 or TRBV6-3 and TRBJ2-1; 7 nucleotides match TRBD1. The CDR3 consists of 15 residues. CDR1 MNHEY and CDR2 SVGEGT come from the germline V gene. V lost 4 bases, J lost 4 bases, and 7 bases stayed unmatched. CDR3 sequence: CASSSFGTEYNEQFF. Written as DNA, the CDR3 is TGTGCCAGCAGTTCCTTCGGGACAGAATACAATGAGCAGTTCTTC.

The CDR3 sequence: CASQRGGSWDTQYF. The CDR3 nucleotides are TGTGCCAGCCAACGGGGCGGGAGCTGGGATACGCAGTATTTT. The chain carries TRBV6-5 and TRBJ2-3; 7 bases map to TRBD2. Germline CDR1 is MNHEY and CDR2 is SVGAGI. The V and J ends lost 8 bases and 6 bases, in that order; junction bases with no gene match: 11. The CDR3 runs 14 residues.